This TCR beta chain appears in the sequencing data of a study of blood T cell repertoires in COVID-19 (dated by TCRdb to the early 2020s). Background on the whole study: Samples from collaborators originated in the United States, Italy and Spain and spanned both the acute and convalescent phases of COVID-19. The material from the prospective study consisted of cDNA or gDNA derived from T cells, B-cell-depleted T cells, or PBMCs. Subjects who had been exposed to COVID-19, were actively infected with it, or had recovered from it provided the deeply sampled blood TCRbeta repertoires that made up the dataset. The repertoires were released in a freely available public database meant as a resource for research on the immune response to SARS-CoV-2. Samples came from the ongoing ImmuneRACE study (first 160 participants) plus 1,254 subjects from 6 global collaborators. Sample metadata almost always included a de-identified subject ID, COVID-19 status, age in years and sex. HLA class I and class II types, where available, came from metadata supplied by the sample provider rather than from assay-based typing. General findings and caveats noted by the study authors: How much clinical and demographic metadata was included differed by source and by participant, and the metadata was provided uncurated.

TCRbeta CDR3 regions were amplified from genomic DNA using the immunoSEQ Assay, a bias-controlled multiplex PCR. On the authors' methods: The number of nucleated cells in each sample was estimated by amplification of reference gene primers within the assay. Sequence reads were collapsed and filtered to measure the absolute abundance of every unique TCRbeta CDR3 rearrangement. Productive Simpson clonality was computed per sample as the square root of Simpson's diversity index over productive rearrangements. TCRdb mirrors the immuneACCESS table, restricted to in-frame sequences. Some clones are absent from its copies; in checked studies, under half trace to an unresolved V gene, and the reason for the others is unknown. The V and J calls and clone size were taken over from that table, and D and trimming were inferred from the DNA. This sample is represented by about 120,000 clones; roughly 79% of them were singletons. The ten largest clones take up approximately 7.6% of the sample.

To note about this clone: Its recognized antigen is unknown. No clone much larger than this one lies a single base away; base qualities are absent.

Looking up the germline V gene yields CDR1 SNHLY and CDR2 FYNNEI. The cysteine opens and the phenylalanine closes a CDR3 of 14 amino acids. The retained sequence is limited to the CDR3, 42 bases, with the frame set at the first base. Trimming at the junction amounts to 2 bases on V and 8 bases on J, and the germline ends lie 12 bases apart. Collaborating institutions collected whole blood in K2EDTA tubes following their own protocols. Collaborator samples were shipped for TCRbeta analysis as frozen whole blood, isolated PBMCs, or DNA extracted from either sample type. The V and J segments used are TRBV2 and TRBJ1-4, with TRBD1 tentatively as D gene (6 bases match). What was sequenced was peripheral blood. This sequence originates from a man aged 65 to 79 with active or convalescent COVID-19. The nucleotide sequence is TGTGCCAGCAGTGAACTACAGGGTTCCGAAAAACTGTTTTTT. Its coded protein is CASSELQGSEKLFF.